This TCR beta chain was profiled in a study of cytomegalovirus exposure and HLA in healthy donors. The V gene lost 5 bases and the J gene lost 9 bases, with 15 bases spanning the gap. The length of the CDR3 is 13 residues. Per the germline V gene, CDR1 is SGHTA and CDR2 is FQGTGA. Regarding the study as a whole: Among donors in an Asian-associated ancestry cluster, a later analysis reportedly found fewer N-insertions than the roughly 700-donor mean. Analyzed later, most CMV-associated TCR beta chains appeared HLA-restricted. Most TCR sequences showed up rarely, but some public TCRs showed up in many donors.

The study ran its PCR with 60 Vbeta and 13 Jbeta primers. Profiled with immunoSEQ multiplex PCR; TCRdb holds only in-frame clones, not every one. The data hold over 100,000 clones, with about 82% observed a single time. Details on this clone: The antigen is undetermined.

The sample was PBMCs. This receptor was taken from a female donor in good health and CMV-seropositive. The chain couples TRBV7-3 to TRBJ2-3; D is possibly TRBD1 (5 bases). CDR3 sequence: CASSQVQGRTQYF. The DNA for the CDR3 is TGTGCCAGCAGCCAGGTCCAGGGAAGGACGCAGTATTTT.